This T cell receptor (beta chain) was identified in a study of CD8+ T cells in alopecia areata. Looking at the study overall: Treated patients took oral tofacitinib at 5 to 10 mg twice daily.

Trimming removed 0 bases at V and 4 bases at J, with 9 bases between. CDR3 size: 13 residues. From germline, CDR1 is GTSNPN and CDR2 SVGIG (reference sequence). The sequencing template was cDNA reverse transcribed from extracted RNA. Repertoires were generated with immunoSEQ multiplex PCR, while TCRdb's copy carries only in-frame clones and drops some. This table holds around 98,000 clones, roughly two fifths found once. This clone was counted between two and nine times. Separation by sorting yielded CD4+ and CD8+ T cells from PBMCs. This TCR was sampled from a human donor with alopecia areata. The sample was CD4+ T cells sorted from blood. This rearrangement joins TRBV30 to TRBJ2-5; no clear D gene. DNA of the CDR3: TGTGCCTGGAGTGTTCAGGCGGTAGAGACCCAGTACTTC. Translating gives CAWSVQAVETQYF.